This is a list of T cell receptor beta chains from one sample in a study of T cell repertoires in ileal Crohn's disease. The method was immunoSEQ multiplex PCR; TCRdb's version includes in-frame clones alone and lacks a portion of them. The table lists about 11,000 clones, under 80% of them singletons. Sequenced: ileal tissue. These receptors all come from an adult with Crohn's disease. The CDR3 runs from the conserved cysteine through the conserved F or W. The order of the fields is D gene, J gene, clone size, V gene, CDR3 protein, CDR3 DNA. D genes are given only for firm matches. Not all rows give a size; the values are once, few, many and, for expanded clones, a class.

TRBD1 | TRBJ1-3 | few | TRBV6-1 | CASSDPTGSGNTIYF | TGTGCCAGCAGTGACCCGACAGGGTCTGGAAACACCATATATTTT
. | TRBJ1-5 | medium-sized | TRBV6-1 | CASSEVDSNQPQHF | TGTGCCAGCAGTGAGGTAGATAGCAATCAGCCCCAGCATTTT
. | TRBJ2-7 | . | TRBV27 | CASSLQIGGTRPREQYF | TGTGCCAGCAGTTTACAGATCGGGGGTACCAGACCGAGGGAGCAGTACTTC
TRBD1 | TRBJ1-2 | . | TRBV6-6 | CASRETGVSNYGYTF | TGTGCCAGCAGGGAGACAGGGGTGTCTAACTATGGCTACACCTTC
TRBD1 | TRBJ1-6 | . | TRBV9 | CASSVGQGDNSPLHF | TGTGCCAGCAGCGTAGGACAGGGAGATAATTCACCCCTCCACTTT
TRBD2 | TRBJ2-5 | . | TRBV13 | CASSQLAGGEFGETQYF | TGTGCCAGCAGCCAACTAGCGGGGGGCGAGTTCGGGGAGACCCAGTACTTC
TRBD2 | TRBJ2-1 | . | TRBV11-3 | CASSLGLAGIDNEQFF | TGTGCCAGCAGCCTCGGACTAGCGGGAATAGACAATGAGCAGTTCTTC
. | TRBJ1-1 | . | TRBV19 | CASSVTGLTEAFF | TGTGCCAGTAGCGTTACAGGGTTGACTGAAGCTTTCTTT
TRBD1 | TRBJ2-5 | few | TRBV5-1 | CASSTGTGVILGETQYF | TGCGCCAGCAGCACCGGGACAGGGGTAATTTTGGGAGAGACCCAGTACTTC
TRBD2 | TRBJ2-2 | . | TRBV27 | CASNSGGNTGELFF | TGTGCCAGCAATAGCGGGGGGAACACCGGGGAGCTGTTTTTT
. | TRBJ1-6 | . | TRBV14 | CASSQDYGGGSPLHF | TGTGCCAGCAGCCAAGATTACGGGGGAGGTTCACCCCTCCACTTT
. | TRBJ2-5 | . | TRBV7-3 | CASSVRGGQETQYF | TGTGCCAGCAGCGTGAGGGGGGGGCAGGAGACCCAGTACTTC
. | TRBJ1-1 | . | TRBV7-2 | CASSPQTWRSEAFF | TGTGCCAGCAGCCCCCAGACCTGGCGGAGTGAAGCTTTCTTT
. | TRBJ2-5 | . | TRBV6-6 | CASSYWVRETQYF | TGTGCCAGCAGTTACTGGGTGCGGGAGACCCAGTACTTC
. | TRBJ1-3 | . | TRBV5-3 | CARSQTGQPGNTIYF | TGTGCCAGAAGCCAGACAGGCCAACCTGGAAACACCATATATTTT